The 26 T cell receptor beta chains in this list originate from one sample, sequenced in a study of blood T cells in healthy people across ages. A J-beta primer mix and a sample-barcoded 5' primer were used in a second PCR of about 7 to 12 cycles. TCRdb re-called the 5' RACE reads with MiXCR, one entry per CDR3 protein. The sample carries some 1,800,000 distinct CDR3 sequences, approximately 39% recorded once. What was sequenced was blood. The receptors stem from a human donor in good health.

This chain links TRBV4-3 with TRBJ1-2; 7 bases line up with TRBD1. Germline lookup yields CDR1 LGHNA and CDR2 YSLEER. The CDR3 sequence is 15 residues long. V lost 0 bases to trimming and J lost 4 bases; unmatched junction nucleotides: 5. The CDR3 region is CASSQDPGGVYGYTF. Here the CDR3 DNA reads TGCGCCAGCAGCCAAGATCCAGGGGGAGTCTATGGCTACACCTTC.

This clonotype was counted between two and nine times. This chain uses TRBV20-1 with TRBJ1-1; no definite D call. The germline V gene encodes CDR1 DFQATT and CDR2 SNEGSKA (reference sequence). The CDR3 is made up of 13 amino acids. Deletions cut 2 bases from V and 0 bases from J, with 7 bases between. CDR3 region: CSARIDLNTEAFF. CDR3 nucleotide sequence: TGCAGTGCTAGAATTGATTTGAACACTGAAGCTTTCTTT.

This clonotype was found many times. The rearrangement uses TRBV24-1 and TRBJ2-5; 9 positions agree with TRBD2. Germline V gene lookup returns CDR1 KGHDR and CDR2 SFDVKD. V dropped 4 bases and J dropped 4; count of bases not matched to a gene: 12. The CDR3 is 17 amino acids. The CDR3 DNA follows: TGTGCCACCAGTGAGAGAGGCGGGGGGGCCTTGGTAGAGACCCAGTACTTC. Translating gives CATSERGGGALVETQYF.

V is TRBV3-1 and J is TRBJ1-6, with a weak D call TRBD1 (5 bases). CDR1 LGHDT and CDR2 YNNKEL come from the germline V gene (reference sequence). The CDR3 consists of 14 residues. Trimming removed 0 bases from V and 13 bases from J, with 13 bases in between. The CDR3 DNA reads as TGTGCCAGCAGCCAAGAATTGGGGGTTTTTCCCCTCCACTTT. It specifies CASSQELGVFPLHF.

The J gene is TRBJ1-2, the V gene TRBV15; no clear D. Trimming cost V 0 bases and J 4 bases, with 15 bases left between them. Germline CDR1 and CDR2: LNHNV and YYDKDF (reference sequence). This CDR3 spans 16 amino acids. CDR3 nucleotides: TGTGCCACCAGCAGAGAGAGGACCGTACTAACCTATGGCTACACCTTC. Residues: CATSRERTVLTYGYTF.

Concerning this clonotype: The junction differs from germline at one of its ends, possibly a read error. This chain joins TRBV5-1 and TRBJ1-5; 8 positions agree with TRBD1. Germline assignment: CDR1 SGHRS and CDR2 YFSETQ. CDR3 size: 16 residues. Here the CDR3 reads CASSLGQGGSDQPQHF. CDR3 coding DNA: TGCGCCAGCAGCCTAGGACAGGGAGGTAGCGATCAGCCCCAGCATTTT.

This clonotype was seen a handful of times. The chain employs TRBV18 and TRBJ2-7, with no clear D. Trimming cost V 3 bases and J 6 bases, with 9 bases left between them. Per germline, CDR1 KGHSH and CDR2 LQKENI. The CDR3 spans 12 residues. CDR3 DNA: TGTGCCAGCTCACCCACATACGGCGAGCAGTACTTC. Amino acid sequence: CASSPTYGEQYF.

This clonotype occurred once. This chain joins TRBV7-2 and TRBJ2-5, with D tentatively TRBD1 or TRBD2 (6 bases each). Trimming pared 7 bases from V and 4 bases from J, leaving 16 bases between. This CDR3 comprises 14 residues. The germline gives CDR1 SGHTA, CDR2 FQGNSA. The CDR3 coding sequence is TGTGCCAGCAACCAACAGGGAGGTAGAGAGACCCAGTACTTC. Amino acids: CASNQQGGRETQYF.

This clonotype showed up just once. The V gene is TRBV13, the J gene TRBJ1-5; the D is unclear. V was pared by 0 bases and J by 3 bases, with 9 bases between. Germline-derived CDR1 and CDR2 are PRHDT and FYEKMQ (reference sequence). This CDR3 has 15 amino acids. The CDR3 bases are TGTGCCAGCAGCTTAGGCGGGGAGAACAATCAGCCCCAGCATTTT. Its protein product is CASSLGGENNQPQHF.

The CDR3: CASSYPTLEAFF. The CDR3 DNA follows: TGTGCCAGCAGTTATCCGACATTGGAAGCTTTCTTT. The V call is TRBV6-2 or TRBV6-3, the J call TRBJ1-1, with D unclear. Germline-derived CDR1 and CDR2 are MNHEY and SVGEGT. The CDR3 runs to 12 residues. The V end was cut by 3 bases, the J end by 8 bases, with 10 bases between.

This clonotype has more than one count but fewer than ten. This chain connects TRBV28 to TRBJ1-2; D uncertain. V lost 10 bases and J lost 0, with 21 bases in between. The CDR3 has 16 residues. In germline, CDR1 is MDHEN, CDR2 SYDVKM. CDR3 sequence (DNA): TGTGCCACCTTAGGGAATACGGGTCCTTCTAACTATGGCTACACCTTC. Translated, it gives CATLGNTGPSNYGYTF.

This clonotype was recorded a few times. The chain couples TRBV11-2 to TRBJ2-2; TRBD2 is a possible D gene (5 bases). V lost 1 base and J 4 bases, leaving 10 bases between the germline ends. Germline-derived CDR1 and CDR2 are SGHAT and FQNNGV. CDR3 length: 15 amino acids. The DNA for the CDR3 is TGTGCCAGCAGCTTAGCGGGCGCGGGCACCGGGGAGCTGTTTTTT. This translates into CASSLAGAGTGELFF.

This sequence joins TRBV5-1 and TRBJ1-4; tentatively, D is TRBD1 (6 bases). The CDR3 has 18 residues. Germline V gene data show CDR1 as SGHRS and CDR2 as YFSETQ. The V end lost 2 bases, the J end lost 1 base, and 18 bases lay between the germline ends. For the CDR3, the DNA is TGCGCCAGCAGCTTAAGGACAGCTTGGGAAGGAACTAATGAAAAACTGTTTTTT. This sequence encodes CASSLRTAWEGTNEKLFF.

This chain joins TRBV7-2 and TRBJ1-2; 11 nucleotides agree with TRBD1. Germline V gene data show CDR1 as SGHTA and CDR2 as FQGNSA. V lost 3 bases, J lost 4 bases, and 4 bases stayed unmatched. This CDR3 has 15 residues. In DNA form, the CDR3 reads TGTGCCAGCAGCTTCTCGGGACAGGGGGGCTATGGCTACACCTTC. Residues: CASSFSGQGGYGYTF. The full variable domain, in which reference TRBV7-2 and TRBJ1-2 provide the parts outside the CDR3, is GAGVSQSPSNKVTEKGKDVELRCDPISGHTALYWYRQSLGQGLEFLIYFQGNSAPDKSGLPSDRFSAERTGGSVSTLTIQRTQQEDSAVYLCASSFSGQGGYGYTFGSGTRLTVV.

This clonotype was detected only a few times. The gene calls are TRBV7-3 and TRBJ2-3; 10 nucleotides align to TRBD2. The CDR3 has 16 amino acids. In germline, CDR1 is SGHTA, CDR2 FQGTGA. V lost 0 bases to trimming and J lost 5 bases; unmatched junction nucleotides: 5. This chain's CDR3 is CASSLTLASGGDTQYF. The CDR3 region has the DNA TGTGCCAGCAGCTTAACGTTGGCTAGCGGGGGAGATACGCAGTATTTT.

This clonotype was counted a few times. The chain is built from TRBV2 and TRBJ2-1, with 10 bases identical to TRBD1. The germline CDR1 and CDR2 sequences are SNHLY and FYNNEI. Trimming cost V 11 bases and J 6 bases; bases outside gene matches: 4. The CDR3 has 12 residues. CDR3 coding DNA: TGTGCCTGTAGACAGGGGGCCAATGAGCAGTTCTTC. Amino acids: CACRQGANEQFF.

This clonotype has more than one count but fewer than ten. The chain links TRBV20-1 to TRBJ2-7, with 8 bases identical to TRBD2. V trimming: 2 bases; J trimming: 2 bases; junction bases outside the gene matches: 8. CDR3 length equals 15 residues. Germline V gene sequence: CDR1 DFQATT, CDR2 SNEGSKA (reference sequence). DNA of the CDR3: TGCAGTGCTAGACCCGGGACTAGATCACCCTACGAGCAGTACTTC. Protein: CSARPGTRSPYEQYF.

This clonotype was seen only a few times. The gene calls are TRBV5-1 and TRBJ2-5; D gene uncertain. With 3 bases removed from V and 2 bases from J, the gap between germline ends came to 8 bases. Germline CDR1 SGHRS, CDR2 YFSETQ. The CDR3 extends over 13 amino acids. The CDR3 region is CASSSERQETQYF. CDR3 sequence (DNA): TGCGCCAGCAGCTCAGAGAGGCAAGAGACCCAGTACTTC.

This clonotype turned up a few times. The chain has TRBV2 and TRBJ1-1; D is unresolved. Trimming cost V 7 bases and J 0 bases, with 6 bases left between them. CDR3 length: 12 amino acids. Germline V gene data show CDR1 as SNHLY and CDR2 as FYNNEI. CDR3 in amino acids: CASTQLNTEAFF. The CDR3 DNA reads TGTGCCAGCACACAGCTGAACACTGAAGCTTTCTTT.

In this sample, this clonotype turned up a few times. The rearrangement links TRBV5-1 to TRBJ2-5, with D perhaps matching TRBD2 (6 bases). Germline V gene data show CDR1 as SGHRS and CDR2 as YFSETQ. V shed 0 bases and J shed 4 bases, with 10 bases lying between them. There are 14 residues in the CDR3. This CDR3 reads CASSLDSGVETQYF. The CDR3 DNA is TGCGCCAGCAGCTTGGACTCGGGGGTAGAGACCCAGTACTTC. Full variable domain (rest looked up from reference TRBV5-1 and TRBJ2-5): KAGVTQTPRYLIKTRGQQVTLSCSPISGHRSVSWYQQTPGQGLQFLFEYFSETQRNKGNFPGRFSGRQFSNSRSEMNVSTLELGDSALYLCASSLDSGVETQYFGPGTRLLVL.

There are a few counts of this clonotype. The chain recombines TRBV29-1 with TRBJ1-2; D is possibly TRBD1 (6 bases). The CDR3 loop spans 12 amino acids. V dropped 4 bases and J dropped 8 bases, with 14 bases sitting between them. The germline gives CDR1 SQVTM, CDR2 ANQGSEA. Here the CDR3 reads CSVVGKTGGYTF. CDR3 nucleotides: TGCAGCGTTGTCGGTAAAACAGGGGGCTACACCTTC.

J is TRBJ1-1 and V is TRBV6-2 or TRBV6-3; D is unresolved. V lost 5 bases and J 10 bases, leaving 17 bases between the germline ends. This CDR3 contains 13 residues. The V gene's germline CDR1 is MNHEY and CDR2 SVGEGT. DNA for the CDR3: TGTGCCAGCAGTCAGGACGGGCCTCTTCGAGCTTTCTTT. Encoded protein: CASSQDGPLRAFF.

This clonotype was counted a few times. The chain joins TRBV7-2 to TRBJ2-7; maybe TRBD1 (7 bases). V lost 5 bases and J 2 bases, leaving 19 bases between the germline ends. CDR3 size: 16 residues. The V gene's germline CDR1 is SGHTA and CDR2 FQGNSA. The CDR3 DNA reads TGTGCCAGCAGCCTAGTGGGGCAGGGGGGTACCTACGAGCAGTACTTC. This encodes CASSLVGQGGTYEQYF.

The V and J genes are TRBV6-2 or TRBV6-3 and TRBJ2-7; D perhaps matches TRBD2 (7 bases). The CDR3 runs to 13 residues. CDR1 MNHEY and CDR2 SVGEGT come from the germline V gene. Trimming left V 6 bases short and J 6 bases short, with 15 bases between. The CDR3 DNA reads as TGTGCCAGCAGCGGGACTACAGGGTCCGAGCAGTACTTC. Its protein is CASSGTTGSEQYF.

This clonotype was seen more than once but under ten times. The chain links TRBV28 to TRBJ1-2; 9 bases map to TRBD1. Germline V gene data show CDR1 as MDHEN and CDR2 as SYDVKM. Trimming at V came to 8 bases and at J to 5 bases, leaving 9 bases not matched to a gene. The length of the CDR3 is 14 residues. This CDR3 reads CASGTGTGIYGYTF. As DNA, the CDR3 is TGTGCCAGCGGAACCGGGACAGGGATATATGGCTACACCTTC.

The CDR3 here is CSARVAGANVLTF. The DNA of the CDR3 is TGCAGTGCTAGAGTCGCTGGGGCCAACGTCCTGACTTTC. The chain combines TRBV20-1 with TRBJ2-6; unclear D gene. CDR1 DFQATT and CDR2 SNEGSKA come from the germline V gene (reference sequence). Trimming shortened V by 1 base and J by 2 bases, and 3 bases separated the two germline ends. The CDR3 extends over 13 amino acids.